This T cell receptor beta chain was found in a study of graft-versus-host responses after intestinal transplantation. General study results and limits: Some patients had graft-donor T cell macrochimerism. In their allografts, the ratios of graft-versus-host to host-versus-graft T cell clones were high.

Regarding this clone: Its specificity is not known.

The junction had 7 bases not matched to a gene; V was cut back by 6 bases and J by 6 bases. Germline V gives CDR1 LNHDA, CDR2 SQIVND (reference sequence). The CDR3 sequence is 16 residues long. Generated by immunoSEQ multiplex PCR, the TCRdb table keeps only in-frame clones and is missing some. The sample yields about 70,000 clones, about 80% seen once. The sequence was collected from a human donor who was the organ donor for an intestinal transplant. The V call is TRBV19, the J call TRBJ2-1; 14 bases are a match to TRBD2. This specimen was unstimulated CD4+ T cells sorted from spleen or lymph node cells, taken before transplant. CDR3 nucleotide sequence: TGTGCCAGTAGCTTGACTAGCGGGGGGGCCGGCAATGAGCAGTTCTTC. Translated: CASSLTSGGAGNEQFF.